The 23 T cell receptor beta chains reported below all come from one sample, sequenced in a study of T cells in localized non-small cell lung cancer. The protocol was immunoSEQ multiplex PCR, while the TCRdb copy is restricted to in-frame clones and leaves out a portion. Of approximately 35,000 clones in the sample, 90% to 95% were seen once. The starting material was PBMCs, obtained before any cancer treatment. The receptor set was obtained from a man aged 35 to 69 with stage II lung adenocarcinoma.

The CDR3 DNA follows: TGTGCCAGCAGCTTCTCCGGGGATAGCGCCTACGAGCAGTACTTC. It yields the protein CASSFSGDSAYEQYF. The V call is TRBV7-2, the J call TRBJ2-7; a weak D match, TRBD2 (5 bases). Germline CDR1 and CDR2: SGHTA and FQGNSA. Trimming pared 3 bases from V and 2 bases from J, leaving 14 bases between. The CDR3 consists of 15 residues.

The genes are TRBV16 and TRBJ2-2, with 8 bases aligning to TRBD1. Per the germline V gene, CDR1 is KGHSY and CDR2 is FQNENV. There are 15 residues in the CDR3. With V trimmed by 6 bases and J by 3 bases, 6 bases remained unmatched. The CDR3 protein is CASRPDRGHTGELFF. CDR3 nucleotide sequence: TGTGCCAGCAGACCCGACAGGGGTCACACCGGGGAGCTGTTTTTT.

This clone has a single count. The chain couples TRBV27 to TRBJ2-2; 13 bases line up with TRBD2. J was trimmed by 5 bases and V by 6 bases; bases with no gene match: 3. The germline V gene has CDR1 MNHEY and CDR2 SMNVEV (reference sequence). The CDR3 has 15 amino acids. CDR3 nucleotide sequence: TGTGCCAGCAGACGGACTAGCGGGAGTACCGGGGAGCTGTTTTTT. Protein: CASRRTSGSTGELFF.

A single count supports this clone. The chain employs TRBV5-1 and TRBJ1-2, with 7 nucleotides matching TRBD1. Germline V gene data show CDR1 as SGHRS and CDR2 as YFSETQ. The CDR3 runs 14 residues. Trimming at V came to 3 bases and at J to 4 bases, leaving 6 bases not matched to a gene. The CDR3, as DNA: TGCGCCAGCAGCTCGGCTACAGGGGTCTATGGCTACACCTTC. It is translated as CASSSATGVYGYTF.

This rearrangement joins TRBV29-1 to TRBJ2-3, with TRBD2 matching over 8 bases. V lost 6 bases to trimming and J lost 2 bases; unmatched junction nucleotides: 7. This CDR3 has 14 amino acids. Per germline, CDR1 SQVTM and CDR2 ANQGSEA. Written as DNA, the CDR3 is TGCAGCGTCGTAACTAGCGGACACACAGATACGCAGTATTTT. Protein product: CSVVTSGHTDTQYF.

The rearrangement joins TRBV20-1 to TRBJ2-1; D is unclear. Trimming took off 5 bases at V and 5 bases at J, with 7 bases between the two ends. This CDR3 contains 11 residues. Germline V gene lookup returns CDR1 DFQATT and CDR2 SNEGSKA (reference sequence). The DNA for the CDR3 is TGCAGTGCTGTTTACAACAATGAGCAGTTCTTC. This codes for CSAVYNNEQFF.

This sequence joins TRBV7-3 and TRBJ2-5; perhaps TRBD2 as D (5 bases). Germline CDR1 SGHTA, CDR2 FQGTGA. The V gene lost 5 bases and the J gene lost 0 bases, with 13 bases spanning the gap. The CDR3 is made up of 15 amino acids. In nucleotides, the CDR3 is TGTGCCAGCAGCCCCGGAGGACCCGACCAAGAGACCCAGTACTTC. Translation gives CASSPGGPDQETQYF.

The chain carries TRBV19 and TRBJ1-5; D not certain. Germline CDR1 reads LNHDA; CDR2 reads SQIVND (reference sequence). The CDR3 is 15 residues long. With 2 bases removed from V and 0 bases from J, the gap between germline ends came to 8 bases. CDR3 coding DNA: TGTGCCAGTAGTATATCCAGGTCTAGCAATCAGCCCCAGCATTTT. Protein sequence: CASSISRSSNQPQHF.

The chain uses TRBV18 and TRBJ2-7, with 8 bases matching TRBD2. CDR1 is KGHSH and CDR2 is LQKENI in the germline V gene. J gave up 5 bases and V 2 bases, and 11 bases lay outside the gene matches. The CDR3 sequence is 16 residues long. CDR3: CASSPGFRGRRHEQYF. CDR3 DNA: TGTGCCAGCTCACCAGGATTTCGCGGGAGGCGGCACGAGCAGTACTTC.

This sequence joins TRBV7-9 and TRBJ2-3, with D uncertain. The V and J ends lost 0 bases and 1 base respectively, with 8 bases between them. Germline V gene sequence: CDR1 SEHNR, CDR2 FQNEAQ (reference sequence). This CDR3 comprises 15 residues. CDR3 protein: CASSLAGERTDTQYF. As DNA, the CDR3 is TGTGCCAGCAGCTTAGCTGGAGAGCGCACAGATACGCAGTATTTT.

A single count supports this clone. This rearrangement joins TRBV5-5 to TRBJ1-5, with D perhaps TRBD1 (6 bases). The CDR3 extends over 15 amino acids. The V end lost 4 bases, the J end lost 5 bases, and 16 bases lay between the germline ends. Germline assignment: CDR1 SGHKS and CDR2 YYEKEE (reference sequence). CDR3 DNA sequence: TGTGCCAGCAGCACCGGCCCTGGGGGGCATCAGCCCCAGCATTTT. Protein sequence: CASSTGPGGHQPQHF.

V and J are TRBV9 and TRBJ2-7; D is possibly TRBD1 (6 bases). Trimming took 4 bases from V and 5 from J, leaving 19 bases between them. The CDR3 loop spans 15 amino acids. Germline V lookup: CDR1 SGDLS, CDR2 YYNGEE. CDR3 loop: CASSPWGQRQNEQYF. The CDR3 DNA reads TGTGCCAGCAGCCCTTGGGGACAAAGACAGAACGAGCAGTACTTC.

This clone was seen just once. The chain links TRBV13 to TRBJ2-1, with D possibly TRBD2 on 5 matching bases. V lost 4 bases to trimming and J lost 3 bases, with 16 bases between them. The germline V gene encodes CDR1 PRHDT and CDR2 FYEKMQ (reference sequence). This CDR3 has 16 amino acids. This CDR3 reads CASSSEGGEHYNEQFF. CDR3 bases: TGTGCCAGCAGCTCCGAAGGAGGCGAACACTACAATGAGCAGTTCTTC.

This chain uses TRBV7-6 with TRBJ1-5, with 7 bases aligning to TRBD1. The germline gives CDR1 SGHVS, CDR2 FNYEAQ. The CDR3 extends over 18 amino acids. The V gene end was trimmed by 0 bases and the J gene end by 2 bases; junction bases not matched to a gene: 10. The CDR3 coding sequence is TGTGCCAGCAGCTTAGCGCCGTGGATTGGGACAGGCAATCAGCCCCAGCATTTT. Translation gives CASSLAPWIGTGNQPQHF.

V usage is TRBV21-1 and J usage is TRBJ1-1; TRBD1, the D gene given by the table, was not confirmed from the DNA. TRBV21-1 is noted as a pseudogene. The CDR3 contains 17 residues. As DNA, the CDR3 is TGTGCCAGCAGCGGAGGCAGGGGGTATGTGATGAACACTGAAGCTTTCTTT. Translated: CASSGGRGYVMNTEAFF.

The V and J genes are TRBV7-6 and TRBJ2-7; no definite D call. From germline, CDR1 is SGHVS and CDR2 FNYEAQ. Trimming removed 5 bases from V and 6 bases from J, with 14 bases in between. The CDR3 has 13 residues. CDR3 bases: TGTGCCAGCAGCCATACGGTTTCGGCCGAGCAGTACTTC. This encodes CASSHTVSAEQYF.

The V and J genes are TRBV15 and TRBJ1-3, with D uncertain. Germline CDR1 is LNHNV and CDR2 is YYDKDF (reference sequence). The germline V and J ends were trimmed by 7 bases and 0 bases, with 10 bases remaining between them. This CDR3 spans 14 amino acids. As DNA, the CDR3 is TGTGCCACCAACTCGGACCGCTCTGGAAACACCATATATTTT. Amino acids: CATNSDRSGNTIYF. The variable domain in full, with the rest retrieved from reference TRBV15 and TRBJ1-3, is DAMVIQNPRYQVTQFGKPVTLSCSQTLNHNVMYWYQQKSSQAPKLLFHYYDKDFNNEADTPDNFQSRRPNTSFCFLDIRSPGLGDTAMYLCATNSDRSGNTIYFGEGSWLTVV.

The chain carries TRBV18 and TRBJ1-1; maybe TRBD1 (6 bases). Germline V gene sequence: CDR1 KGHSH, CDR2 LQKENI. This CDR3 is 17 amino acids long. Trimming pared 1 base from V and 1 base from J, leaving 16 bases between. DNA of the CDR3: TGTGCCAGCTCACCACGGGGGGCAGTGGGGAGGAACACTGAAGCTTTCTTT. Its protein is CASSPRGAVGRNTEAFF.

The rearrangement joins TRBV28 to TRBJ2-1, with TRBD2 matching 10 bases. V trimming: 3 bases; J trimming: 5 bases; junction bases outside the gene matches: 7. The germline V gene encodes CDR1 MDHEN and CDR2 SYDVKM. The CDR3 spans 16 residues. The CDR3 coding sequence is TGTGCCAGCAGTTTCCTCGGACTAGCGGATAACAATGAGCAGTTCTTC. Translating gives CASSFLGLADNNEQFF.

V and J are TRBV4-2 and TRBJ2-1; the D is unclear. The ends were cut back, 3 bases at V and 7 bases at J, with 4 bases in the middle. In germline, CDR1 is LGHNA, CDR2 YNFKEQ. The CDR3 is made up of 11 amino acids. The CDR3 loop reads CASSQLNEQFF. CDR3 DNA sequence: TGTGCCAGCAGCCAGTTGAATGAGCAGTTCTTC.

The CDR3 DNA sequence: TGCGCCAGCAGAAGGCTGACCGACTCCTACGAGCAGTACTTC. Amino acids: CASRRLTDSYEQYF. The rearrangement links TRBV5-1 to TRBJ2-7; D is undetermined. The CDR3 sequence is 14 residues long. Germline-derived CDR1 and CDR2 are SGHRS and YFSETQ. Deletions cut 5 bases from V and 0 bases from J, with 12 bases between. The variable domain in full, with the rest retrieved from reference TRBV5-1 and TRBJ2-7, is KAGVTQTPRYLIKTRGQQVTLSCSPISGHRSVSWYQQTPGQGLQFLFEYFSETQRNKGNFPGRFSGRQFSNSRSEMNVSTLELGDSALYLCASRRLTDSYEQYFGPGTRLTVT.

The chain has TRBV2 and TRBJ1-1, with 7 bases fitting TRBD1. The CDR3 is made up of 14 amino acids. V shed 3 bases, J shed 7 bases, and the junction held 8 bases outside the gene matches. Germline V gene data show CDR1 as SNHLY and CDR2 as FYNNEI. For the CDR3, the DNA is TGTGCCAGCAGTGATGTTTGGGGACAGATTGAAGCTTTCTTT. Residues: CASSDVWGQIEAFF.

The chain combines TRBV11-3 with TRBJ2-5, with TRBD1 matching over 10 bases. The CDR3 sequence is 15 residues long. CDR1 is SGHNT and CDR2 is YENEEA in the germline V gene. V lost 5 bases to trimming and J lost 4 bases; unmatched junction nucleotides: 7. CDR3 DNA: TGTGCCAGCAGCGGGGGACAGGGGAAAGGAGAGACCCAGTACTTC. Translation gives CASSGGQGKGETQYF.